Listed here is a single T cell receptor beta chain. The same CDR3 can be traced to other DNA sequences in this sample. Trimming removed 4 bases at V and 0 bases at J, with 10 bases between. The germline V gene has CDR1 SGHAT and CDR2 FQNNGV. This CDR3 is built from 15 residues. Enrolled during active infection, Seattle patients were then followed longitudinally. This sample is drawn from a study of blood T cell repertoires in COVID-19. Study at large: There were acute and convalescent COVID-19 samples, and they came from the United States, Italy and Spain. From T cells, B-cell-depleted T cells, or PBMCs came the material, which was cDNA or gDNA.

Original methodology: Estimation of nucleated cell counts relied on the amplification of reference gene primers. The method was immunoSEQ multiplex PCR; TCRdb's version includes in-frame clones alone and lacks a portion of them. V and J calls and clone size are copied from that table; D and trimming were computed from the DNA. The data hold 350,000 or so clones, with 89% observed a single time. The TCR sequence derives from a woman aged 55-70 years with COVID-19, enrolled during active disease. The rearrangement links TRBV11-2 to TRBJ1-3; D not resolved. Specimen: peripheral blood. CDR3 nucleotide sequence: TGTGCCAGCAGCTCCCAACCGGGCTCTGGAAACACCATATATTTT. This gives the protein CASSSQPGSGNTIYF.